This T cell receptor beta chain was recorded in a study of blood T cells in healthy people across ages. Germline CDR1 LGHDT, CDR2 YNNKEL (reference sequence). Trimming took off 5 bases at V and 9 bases at J, with 14 bases between the two ends. The CDR3 length is 14 residues. A second roughly 6 to 12 cycle PCR used barcoded and J-beta primers. TCRdb reanalysed the 5' RACE reads using MiXCR and keeps one entry per CDR3 protein. Of some 850,000 distinct CDR3 sequences listed, 25% to 30% are singletons. The sample was also reused in another study, on T cells of mothers and their children. From that paper: With unrelated pairs as the comparison, related mother-child pairs had a slightly higher overlap that was not significant.

The chain joins TRBV3-1 to TRBJ1-6; D is ambiguous. The receptor's source is a boy aged 10-17 years in good health. The material sequenced was blood. This CDR3 is CASSTSTQSSPLHF. As DNA, the CDR3 is TGTGCCAGCAGCACGTCGACTCAGAGTTCACCCCTCCACTTT.